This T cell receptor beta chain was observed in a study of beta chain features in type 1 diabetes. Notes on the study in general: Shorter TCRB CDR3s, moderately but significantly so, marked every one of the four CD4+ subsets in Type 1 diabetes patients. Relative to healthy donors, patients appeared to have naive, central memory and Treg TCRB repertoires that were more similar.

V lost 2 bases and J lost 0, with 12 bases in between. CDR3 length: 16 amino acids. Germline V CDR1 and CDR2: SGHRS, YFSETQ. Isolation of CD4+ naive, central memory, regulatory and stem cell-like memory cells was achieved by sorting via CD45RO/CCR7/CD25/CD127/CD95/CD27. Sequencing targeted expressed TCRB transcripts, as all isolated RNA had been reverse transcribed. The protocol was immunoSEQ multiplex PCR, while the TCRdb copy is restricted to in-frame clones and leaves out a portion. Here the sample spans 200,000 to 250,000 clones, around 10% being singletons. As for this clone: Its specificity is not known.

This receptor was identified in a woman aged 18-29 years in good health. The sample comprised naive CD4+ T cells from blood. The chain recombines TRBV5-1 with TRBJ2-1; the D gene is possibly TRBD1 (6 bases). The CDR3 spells CASSLGQRSSYNEQFF. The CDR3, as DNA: TGCGCCAGCAGCTTAGGACAGAGGAGCTCCTACAATGAGCAGTTCTTC. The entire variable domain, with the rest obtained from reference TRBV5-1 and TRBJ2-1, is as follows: KAGVTQTPRYLIKTRGQQVTLSCSPISGHRSVSWYQQTPGQGLQFLFEYFSETQRNKGNFPGRFSGRQFSNSRSEMNVSTLELGDSALYLCASSLGQRSSYNEQFFGPGTRLTVL.